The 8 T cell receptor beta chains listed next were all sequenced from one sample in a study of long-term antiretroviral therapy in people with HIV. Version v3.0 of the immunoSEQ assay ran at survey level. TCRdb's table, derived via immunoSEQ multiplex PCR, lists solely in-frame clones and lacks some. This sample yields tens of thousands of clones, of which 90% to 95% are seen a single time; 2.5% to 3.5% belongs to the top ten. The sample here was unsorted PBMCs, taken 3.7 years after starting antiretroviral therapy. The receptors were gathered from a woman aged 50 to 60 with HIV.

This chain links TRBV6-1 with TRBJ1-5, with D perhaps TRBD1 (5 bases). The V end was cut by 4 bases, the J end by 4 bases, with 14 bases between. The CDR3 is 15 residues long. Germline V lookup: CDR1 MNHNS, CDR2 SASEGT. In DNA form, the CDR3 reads TGTGCCAGCAGTGGCGACGTCGACAGTAATCAGCCCCAGCATTTT. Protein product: CASSGDVDSNQPQHF.

CDR3 region: CASSVPQGKSEKLFF. The DNA for the CDR3 is TGTGCCAGCAGCGTACCTCAGGGGAAGAGTGAAAAACTGTTTTTT. This chain links TRBV7-2 with TRBJ1-4; tentatively, D is TRBD1 (6 bases). The germline V gene encodes CDR1 SGHTA and CDR2 FQGNSA. Trimming left V 5 bases short and J 7 bases short, with 17 bases between. There are 15 residues in the CDR3.

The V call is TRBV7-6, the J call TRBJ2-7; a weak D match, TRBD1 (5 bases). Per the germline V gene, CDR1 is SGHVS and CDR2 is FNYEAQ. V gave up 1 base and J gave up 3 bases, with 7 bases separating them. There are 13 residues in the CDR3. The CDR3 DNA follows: TGTGCCAGCAGCTTAGACAGGAGCTACGAGCAGTACTTC. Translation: CASSLDRSYEQYF.

The CDR3 nucleotides are TGTGCCAGCAGTGAATTGAGGACAGGTAATGAGCAGTTCTTC. As protein: CASSELRTGNEQFF. The rearrangement joins TRBV6-1 to TRBJ2-1; TRBD1 matches 7 bases. Germline loops: CDR1 MNHNS, CDR2 SASEGT. Germline trimming cut 2 bases from V and 7 bases from J; bases unmatched to any gene: 5. CDR3 length: 14 residues.

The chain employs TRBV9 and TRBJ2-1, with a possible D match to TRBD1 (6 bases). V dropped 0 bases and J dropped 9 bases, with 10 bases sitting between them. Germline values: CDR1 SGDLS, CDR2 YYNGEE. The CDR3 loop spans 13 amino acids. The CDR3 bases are TGTGCCAGCAGCGTAGGGGGGCAGAGTGAGCAGTTCTTC. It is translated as CASSVGGQSEQFF.

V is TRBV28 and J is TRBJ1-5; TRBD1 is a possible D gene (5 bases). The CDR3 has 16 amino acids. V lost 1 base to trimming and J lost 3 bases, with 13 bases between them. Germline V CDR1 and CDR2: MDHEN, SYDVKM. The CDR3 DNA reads TGTGCCAGCAGTTTATACGCAGGGCATCTCAATCAGCCCCAGCATTTT. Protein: CASSLYAGHLNQPQHF. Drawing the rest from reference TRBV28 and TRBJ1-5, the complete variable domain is DVKVTQSSRYLVKRTGEKVFLECVQDMDHENMFWYRQDPGLGLRLIYFSYDVKMKEKGDIPEGYSVSREKKERFSLILESASTNQTSMYLCASSLYAGHLNQPQHFGDGTRLSIL.

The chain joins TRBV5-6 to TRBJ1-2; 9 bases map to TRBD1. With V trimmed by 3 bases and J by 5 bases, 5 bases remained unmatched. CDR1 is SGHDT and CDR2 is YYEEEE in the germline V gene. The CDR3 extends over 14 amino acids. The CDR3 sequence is CASSYPQGAYGYTF. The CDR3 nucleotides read TGTGCCAGCAGCTACCCACAGGGGGCTTATGGCTACACCTTC. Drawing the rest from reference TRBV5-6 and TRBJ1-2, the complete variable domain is DAGVTQSPTHLIKTRGQQVTLRCSPKSGHDTVSWYQQALGQGPQFIFQYYEEEERQRGNFPDRFSGHQFPNYSSELNVNALLLGDSALYLCASSYPQGAYGYTFGSGTRLTVV.

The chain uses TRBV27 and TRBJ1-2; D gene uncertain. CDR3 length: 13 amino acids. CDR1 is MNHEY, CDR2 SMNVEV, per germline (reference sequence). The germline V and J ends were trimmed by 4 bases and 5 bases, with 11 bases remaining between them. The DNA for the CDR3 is TGTGCCAGCAGTTCAGGCCCTTTTTATGGCTACACCTTC. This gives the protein CASSSGPFYGYTF.